This T cell receptor beta chain was sequenced in a study of OX40 agonist ivuxolimab in advanced cancers. Sequencing was performed with immunoSEQ multiplex PCR; in TCRdb, only in-frame clones are kept and a portion is missing. In the table there are approximately 84,000 clones, 89% of which are singletons. Trimming took off 5 bases at V and 6 bases at J, with 17 bases between the two ends. The CDR3 extends over 15 amino acids. The germline gives CDR1 LNHNV, CDR2 YYDKDF (reference sequence). This specimen consisted of CD4+ or CD8+ T cells sorted from blood, obtained in a trial of the OX40 agonist ivuxolimab. The clonotype was recovered from an adult with an advanced solid tumor such as melanoma, head and neck, liver or kidney cancer. The chain has TRBV15 and TRBJ2-1; tentatively, D is TRBD2 (6 bases). In nucleotides, the CDR3 is TGTGCCACCAGCGTCCACCGGGAGAGGTCCAATGAGCAGTTCTTC. The encoded protein is CATSVHRERSNEQFF.